Presented here are 17 T cell receptor beta chains from one specimen sequenced in a study of blood T cell repertoires in COVID-19. Clones were read by immunoSEQ multiplex PCR, and TCRdb kept only the in-frame ones, dropping some. The sample consists of around 100,000 clones, approximately 92% of them appearing once. Sequenced input: peripheral blood. The receptors originated from a woman aged 50 to 60 with COVID-19, enrolled during active disease.

This CDR3 is CASSIGHLRETQYF. CDR3 bases: TGTGCCAGCAGCATCGGACACCTCAGGGAGACCCAGTACTTC. The chain couples TRBV5-6 to TRBJ2-5, with a tentative D call TRBD1 (5 bases). Trimming removed 4 bases at V and 5 bases at J, with 15 bases between. This CDR3 spans 14 amino acids. The germline gives CDR1 SGHDT, CDR2 YYEEEE.

The J gene is TRBJ2-3, the V gene TRBV5-4; D perhaps matches TRBD2 (5 bases). The CDR3 spans 13 residues. Trimming cost V 4 bases and J 4 bases, with 10 bases left between them. Germline assignment: CDR1 SGHNT and CDR2 YYREEE (reference sequence). The CDR3 reads CASSSTSSDTQYF. The CDR3 coding sequence is TGTGCCAGCAGCAGTACTAGTTCAGATACGCAGTATTTT.

The V gene is TRBV5-6, the J gene TRBJ2-5; D might be TRBD2 (6 bases). Germline V gives CDR1 SGHDT, CDR2 YYEEEE. CDR3 size: 13 residues. Trimming removed 6 bases from V and 1 base from J, with 10 bases in between. CDR3 in DNA: TGTGCCAGCAACTCGGGGGTCCAAGAGACCCAGTACTTC. Its translation is CASNSGVQETQYF.

The chain links TRBV7-2 to TRBJ1-1, with 8 bases identical to TRBD1. Germline trimming cut 1 base from V and 1 base from J; bases unmatched to any gene: 8. The germline V gene has CDR1 SGHTA and CDR2 FQGNSA. The CDR3 sequence is 17 residues long. CDR3 residues: CASSLVIGTGGNTEAFF. CDR3 sequence (DNA): TGTGCCAGCAGCTTAGTTATAGGAACAGGGGGGAACACTGAAGCTTTCTTT. The full variable domain, in which reference TRBV7-2 and TRBJ1-1 provide the parts outside the CDR3, is GAGVSQSPSNKVTEKGKDVELRCDPISGHTALYWYRQSLGQGLEFLIYFQGNSAPDKSGLPSDRFSAERTGGSVSTLTIQRTQQEDSAVYLCASSLVIGTGGNTEAFFGQGTRLTVV.

V is TRBV30 and J is TRBJ2-1; the match to TRBD1 covers 9 bases. Unmatched junction bases numbered 2, after V lost 3 bases and J lost 5 bases. The CDR3 sequence is 13 residues long. Germline-derived CDR1 and CDR2 are GTSNPN and SVGIG (reference sequence). The CDR3 sequence: CAWSWTGDNEQFF. The CDR3 DNA reads as TGTGCCTGGAGCTGGACAGGGGACAATGAGCAGTTCTTC.

The rearrangement joins TRBV9 to TRBJ2-1; unclear D gene. The CDR3 contains 14 residues. Germline V gene data show CDR1 as SGDLS and CDR2 as YYNGEE. Deletions cut 6 bases from V and 4 bases from J, with 14 bases between. CDR3: CASTPSPLYNEQFF. The DNA of the CDR3 is TGTGCCAGCACCCCCTCCCCTTTATACAATGAGCAGTTCTTC.

The chain uses TRBV10-2 and TRBJ1-5; the D gene is possibly TRBD1 (6 bases). The V and J ends lost 7 bases and 4 bases respectively, with 14 bases between them. Germline V gene lookup returns CDR1 WSHSY and CDR2 SAAADI. CDR3 length equals 14 residues. In DNA, the CDR3 is TGCGCCAGCACCCTGGACAGAATTAATCAGCCCCAGCATTTT. This codes for CASTLDRINQPQHF.

The rearrangement links TRBV5-1 to TRBJ2-5, with 9 bases fitting TRBD1. The V segment lost 4 bases and the J segment 5 bases; nucleotides outside the gene matches: 12. The CDR3 totals 16 residues. From germline, CDR1 is SGHRS and CDR2 YFSETQ. The CDR3 DNA sequence: TGCGCCAGCAGCCCCAATGGACAGGGGTGGTTTGAGACCCAGTACTTC. It codes for CASSPNGQGWFETQYF.

The J gene is TRBJ1-1, the V gene TRBV18, with D possibly matching TRBD1 (5 bases). CDR1 is KGHSH, CDR2 LQKENI, per germline. Between the trimmed V and J ends, which lost 2 bases and 4 bases, there was a span of 11 bases. The CDR3 consists of 14 residues. The chain's CDR3 is CASSPEGVVTEAFF. CDR3 DNA: TGTGCCAGCTCACCAGAAGGGGTTGTCACTGAAGCTTTCTTT.

The J gene is TRBJ1-2, the V gene TRBV7-9; D might be TRBD1 (6 bases). CDR3 size: 12 residues. V was clipped by 10 bases and J by 1 base, with 10 bases between them. Germline lookup yields CDR1 SEHNR and CDR2 FQNEAQ (reference sequence). CDR3 amino acids: CATGQFNYGYTF. The CDR3 DNA sequence: TGTGCCACAGGACAGTTTAACTATGGCTACACCTTC.

This clone has more than one count but fewer than ten. This chain links TRBV5-4 with TRBJ2-3; 8 bases fit TRBD2. The length of the CDR3 is 16 residues. The germline V gene has CDR1 SGHNT and CDR2 YYREEE (reference sequence). With 4 bases clipped from V and 2 bases from J, the junction kept 9 bases outside the gene matches. The CDR3 DNA reads as TGTGCCAGCAGCGCCGGGGGGGCGGGAGACACAGATACGCAGTATTTT. It is translated as CASSAGGAGDTDTQYF. Variable domain in full (rest from reference TRBV5-4 and TRBJ2-3): ETGVTQSPTHLIKTRGQQVTLRCSSQSGHNTVSWYQQALGQGPQFIFQYYREEENGRGNFPPRFSGLQFPNYSSELNVNALELDDSALYLCASSAGGAGDTDTQYFGPGTRLTVL.

This chain connects TRBV7-9 to TRBJ2-7; 7 nucleotides align to TRBD1. Germline CDR1 is SEHNR and CDR2 is FQNEAQ (reference sequence). After removal of 4 bases from V and 3 bases from J, the junction contained 9 bases not matched to a gene. The CDR3 extends over 15 amino acids. The CDR3 DNA reads TGTGCCAGCAGCTCCCGAGTACAGGGGAGCTACGAGCAGTACTTC. It encodes CASSSRVQGSYEQYF. The whole variable domain, filled in from reference TRBV7-9 and TRBJ2-7, reads DTGVSQNPRHKITKRGQNVTFRCDPISEHNRLYWYRQTLGQGPEFLTYFQNEAQLEKSRLLSDRFSAERPKGSFSTLEIQRTEQGDSAMYLCASSSRVQGSYEQYFGPGTRLTVT.

The J gene is TRBJ1-4, the V gene TRBV25-1; D is perhaps TRBD1 (5 bases). The CDR3 runs 18 residues. The germline V gene has CDR1 MGHDK and CDR2 SYGVNS. Trimming shortened V by 0 bases and J by 0 bases, and 14 bases separated the two germline ends. The CDR3 DNA is TGTGCCAGCAGTGAATATGTAGGCGGAGGGGCAACTAATGAAAAACTGTTTTTT. Translated, it gives CASSEYVGGGATNEKLFF.

V and J are TRBV6-1 and TRBJ1-1; possibly TRBD1 for D (5 bases). The CDR3 loop spans 14 amino acids. Germline CDR1 reads MNHNS; CDR2 reads SASEGT. Trimming removed 1 base from V and 8 bases from J, with 14 bases in between. DNA of the CDR3: TGTGCCAGCAGTGAAGAGGGCAGGGTATCCGAAGCTTTCTTT. Protein sequence: CASSEEGRVSEAFF.

The chain combines TRBV5-6 with TRBJ1-2; 8 bases agree with TRBD1. Germline CDR1 reads SGHDT; CDR2 reads YYEEEE. This CDR3 is built from 16 residues. J lost 2 bases, V lost 6 bases, and 12 bases had no gene match. The CDR3 DNA follows: TGTGCCAGCACTCGCGGCCCTAACAGGGGGAACTATGGCTACACCTTC. Protein sequence: CASTRGPNRGNYGYTF.

The genes are TRBV7-9 and TRBJ2-7, with D uncertain. In germline, CDR1 is SEHNR, CDR2 FQNEAQ (reference sequence). The CDR3 runs to 14 residues. V was pared by 1 base and J by 0 bases, with 7 bases between. The CDR3 spells CASSLDRSSYEQYF. The CDR3 DNA sequence: TGTGCCAGCAGCTTAGACCGTAGCTCCTACGAGCAGTACTTC.

This sequence joins TRBV10-3 and TRBJ1-4, with a possible D match to TRBD1 (6 bases). The germline V gene encodes CDR1 ENHRY and CDR2 SYGVKD. Between the trimmed V and J ends, which lost 5 bases and 4 bases, there was a span of 17 bases. The CDR3 is made up of 16 amino acids. The CDR3 DNA reads TGTGCCATCAGTTCCCCGGACAGTGGGGTTAATGAAAAACTGTTTTTT. It yields the protein CAISSPDSGVNEKLFF.